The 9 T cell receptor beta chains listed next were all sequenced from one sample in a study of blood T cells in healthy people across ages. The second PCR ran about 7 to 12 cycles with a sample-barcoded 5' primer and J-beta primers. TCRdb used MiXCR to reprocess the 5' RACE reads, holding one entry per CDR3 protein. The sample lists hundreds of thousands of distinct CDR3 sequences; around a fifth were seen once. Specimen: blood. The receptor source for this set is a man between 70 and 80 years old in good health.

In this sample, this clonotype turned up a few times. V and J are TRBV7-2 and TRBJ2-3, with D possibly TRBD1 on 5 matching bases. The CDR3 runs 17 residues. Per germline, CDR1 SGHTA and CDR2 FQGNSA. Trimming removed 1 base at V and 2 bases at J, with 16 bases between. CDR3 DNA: TGTGCCAGCAGCTTAGTGGGGCCGTCCACATACACAGATACGCAGTATTTT. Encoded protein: CASSLVGPSTYTDTQYF.

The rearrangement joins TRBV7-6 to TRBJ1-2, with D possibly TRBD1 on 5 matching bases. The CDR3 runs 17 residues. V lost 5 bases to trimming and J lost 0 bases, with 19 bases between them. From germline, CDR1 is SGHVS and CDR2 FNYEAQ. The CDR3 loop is CASSPGGGEGPNYGYTF. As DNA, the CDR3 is TGTGCCAGCAGCCCCGGGGGGGGAGAGGGGCCTAACTATGGCTACACCTTC.

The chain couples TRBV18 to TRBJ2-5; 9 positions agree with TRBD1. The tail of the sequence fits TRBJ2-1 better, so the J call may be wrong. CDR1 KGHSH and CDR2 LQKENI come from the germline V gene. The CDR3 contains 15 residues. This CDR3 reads CASSPRDRVQNEQFF. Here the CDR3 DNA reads TGTGCCAGCTCACCAAGGGACAGGGTTCAGAATGAGCAGTTCTTC.

The CDR3 DNA reads as TGCAGTGCTAGACAAGGAGGGCCTTGGGAGACCCAGTACTTC. Encoded protein: CSARQGGPWETQYF. This rearrangement joins TRBV20-1 to TRBJ2-5; TRBD2 is a possible D gene (6 bases). Trimming removed 2 bases at V and 5 bases at J, with 15 bases between. Germline V lookup: CDR1 DFQATT, CDR2 SNEGSKA (reference sequence). This CDR3 contains 14 residues.

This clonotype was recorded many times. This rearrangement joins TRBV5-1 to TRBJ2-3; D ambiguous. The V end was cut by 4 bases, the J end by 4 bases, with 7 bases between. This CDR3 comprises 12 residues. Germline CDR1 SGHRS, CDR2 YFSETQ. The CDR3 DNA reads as TGCGCCAGCAGCGCACCCGCAGATACGCAGTATTTT. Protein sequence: CASSAPADTQYF.

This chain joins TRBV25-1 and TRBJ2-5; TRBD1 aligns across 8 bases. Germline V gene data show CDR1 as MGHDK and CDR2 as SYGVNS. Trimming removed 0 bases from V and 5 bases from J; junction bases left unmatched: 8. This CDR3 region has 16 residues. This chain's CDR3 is CASSEYGTGREETQYF. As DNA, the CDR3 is TGTGCCAGCAGTGAATACGGGACAGGCCGGGAGGAGACCCAGTACTTC.

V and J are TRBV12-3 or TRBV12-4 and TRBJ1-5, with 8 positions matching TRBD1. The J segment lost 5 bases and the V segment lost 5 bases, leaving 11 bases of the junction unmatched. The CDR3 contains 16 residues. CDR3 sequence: CASSAQGAGVYQPQHF. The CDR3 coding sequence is TGTGCCAGCAGTGCCCAGGGGGCAGGGGTTTATCAGCCCCAGCATTTT.

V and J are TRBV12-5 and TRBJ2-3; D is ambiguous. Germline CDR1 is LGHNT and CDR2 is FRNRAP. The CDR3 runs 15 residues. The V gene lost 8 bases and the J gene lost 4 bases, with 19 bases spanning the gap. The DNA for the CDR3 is TGTGCTAGTTGGCGTGACCAGTCCCCCCCAGATACGCAGTATTTT. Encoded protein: CASWRDQSPPDTQYF.

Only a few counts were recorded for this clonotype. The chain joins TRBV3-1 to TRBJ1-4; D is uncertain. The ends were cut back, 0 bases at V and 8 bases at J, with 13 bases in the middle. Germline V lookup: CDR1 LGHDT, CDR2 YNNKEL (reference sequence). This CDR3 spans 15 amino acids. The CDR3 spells CASSQDAVNEEKLFF. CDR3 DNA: TGTGCCAGCAGCCAAGATGCAGTTAATGAAGAAAAACTGTTTTTT.